The clone carrying this T cell receptor beta chain was seen at least ten times. Antigen unknown. Aged 18 to 65, hyperthyroidism patients had been newly diagnosed, with under 2 months' duration. Other autoimmune diseases, uncontrolled infections, pregnancy or lactation excluded patients from enrollment. The study amplified TCR beta CDR3 regions using RNA transcripts. RT-PCR with HTBI primers came first, then second-round multiplex PCR. TCRdb processed the multiplex PCR reads anew with MiXCR; each CDR3 protein has one entry. The sample includes about 1.2 million distinct CDR3 sequences, 35% to 40% seen only once; the top ten take over 8.5%. This CDR3 has 13 amino acids. The V gene's germline CDR1 is SEHNR and CDR2 FQNEAQ (reference sequence). Trimming at V came to 7 bases and at J to 8 bases, leaving 3 bases not matched to a gene. This record comes from a study of Graves' ophthalmopathy and Graves' hyperthyroidism. At the level of the study: Hyperthyroidism counted as stable given no ophthalmopathy within 18 months of follow-up.

Whole-study results and caveats: Detected in blood as well were most expanded thyroid clonotypes with frequency above 0.001.

This sequence originates from an adult man with Graves' hyperthyroidism. Sequenced: peripheral blood or thyroid tissue (not recorded which). This chain links TRBV7-9 with TRBJ1-6; 9 bases agree with TRBD1. The CDR3 DNA follows: TGTGCCAGCACAGGACAGGGGTATTCACCCCTCCACTTT. It is translated as CASTGQGYSPLHF.